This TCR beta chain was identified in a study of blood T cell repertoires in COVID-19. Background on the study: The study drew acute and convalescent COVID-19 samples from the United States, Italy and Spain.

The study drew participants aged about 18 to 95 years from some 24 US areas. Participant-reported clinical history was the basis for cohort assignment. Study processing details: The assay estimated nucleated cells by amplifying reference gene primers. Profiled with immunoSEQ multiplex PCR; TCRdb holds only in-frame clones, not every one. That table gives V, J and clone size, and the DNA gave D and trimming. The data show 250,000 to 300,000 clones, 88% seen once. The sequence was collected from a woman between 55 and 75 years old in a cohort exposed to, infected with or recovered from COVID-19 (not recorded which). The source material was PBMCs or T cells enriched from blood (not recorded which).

DNA for the CDR3: TGTGCCAGCTGCTCGGACAGGGGCTACGAGCAGTACTTC. It yields the protein CASCSDRGYEQYF. V usage is TRBV7-2 and J usage is TRBJ2-7, with 9 bases aligning to TRBD1. The CDR3 has 13 amino acids. Germline trimming cut 8 bases from V and 3 bases from J; bases unmatched to any gene: 5. From germline, CDR1 is SGHTA and CDR2 FQGNSA. Based on the CDR3 plus reference TRBV7-2 and TRBJ2-7, the full variable domain is GAGVSQSPSNKVTEKGKDVELRCDPISGHTALYWYRQSLGQGLEFLIYFQGNSAPDKSGLPSDRFSAERTGGSVSTLTIQRTQQEDSAVYLCASCSDRGYEQYFGPGTRLTVT.